The source of this T cell receptor (beta chain) is a study of PD-1 blockade in classical Hodgkin lymphoma. Germline-derived CDR1 and CDR2 are MGHRA and YSYEKL. This CDR3 region has 16 residues. V lost 0 bases, J lost 2 bases, and 12 bases lay in between. As to this clone: Its cognate antigen is unknown.

The study, taken as a whole, reports: CD8+ TCR diversity did not rise significantly by C4D1, unlike CD4+.

Each patient experienced a relapse that followed autologous stem cell transplantation, and brentuximab vedotin exposure varied. The data were produced by immunoSEQ multiplex PCR, yet TCRdb's version contains in-frame clones alone and is incomplete. This repertoire shows tens of thousands of clones, 80% to 90% found once; its top ten account for roughly 15%. The V gene is TRBV4-1, the J gene TRBJ2-3, with D perhaps matching TRBD2 (5 bases). The specimen was peripheral blood mononuclear cells (PBMCs), collected at baseline. The clonotype was recovered from a human donor with classical Hodgkin lymphoma. This chain's CDR3 is CASSQDRGLPTDTQYF. DNA of the CDR3: TGCGCCAGCAGCCAAGATCGCGGACTTCCCACAGATACGCAGTATTTT.